This TCR beta chain was documented in a study of T cell changes during pregnancy in multiple sclerosis. Sequenced by immunoSEQ multiplex PCR; TCRdb stores in-frame clones only, minus some. The table has about 83,000 clones, roughly nine tenths seen once. The CDR3 spans 14 residues. Between the trimmed V and J ends, which lost 4 bases and 2 bases, there was a span of 12 bases. Germline assignment: CDR1 SGHTA and CDR2 FQGNSA. Here the sequenced sample was PBMCs, taken in the first trimester of pregnancy. The chain is built from TRBV7-2 and TRBJ2-7, with D perhaps TRBD2 (5 bases). This TCR was recovered from a female donor in good health, serving as a control in a pregnancy study. Some clones in this sample may be carry-over from other donors' samples. The CDR3 sequence is CASSSSSSTYEQYF. The CDR3 DNA reads as TGTGCCAGCAGCTCTAGCTCTTCGACCTACGAGCAGTACTTC.